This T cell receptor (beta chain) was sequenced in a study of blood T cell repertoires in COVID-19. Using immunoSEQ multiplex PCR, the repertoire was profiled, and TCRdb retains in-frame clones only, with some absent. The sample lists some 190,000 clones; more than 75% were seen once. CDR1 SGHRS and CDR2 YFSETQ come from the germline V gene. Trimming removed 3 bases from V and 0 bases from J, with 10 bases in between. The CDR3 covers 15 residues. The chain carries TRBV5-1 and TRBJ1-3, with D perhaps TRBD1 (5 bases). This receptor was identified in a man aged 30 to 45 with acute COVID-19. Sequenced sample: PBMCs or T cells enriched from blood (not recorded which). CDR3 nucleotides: TGCGCCAGCAGCTCCGGGGGGACCTCTGGAAACACCATATATTTT. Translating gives CASSSGGTSGNTIYF.